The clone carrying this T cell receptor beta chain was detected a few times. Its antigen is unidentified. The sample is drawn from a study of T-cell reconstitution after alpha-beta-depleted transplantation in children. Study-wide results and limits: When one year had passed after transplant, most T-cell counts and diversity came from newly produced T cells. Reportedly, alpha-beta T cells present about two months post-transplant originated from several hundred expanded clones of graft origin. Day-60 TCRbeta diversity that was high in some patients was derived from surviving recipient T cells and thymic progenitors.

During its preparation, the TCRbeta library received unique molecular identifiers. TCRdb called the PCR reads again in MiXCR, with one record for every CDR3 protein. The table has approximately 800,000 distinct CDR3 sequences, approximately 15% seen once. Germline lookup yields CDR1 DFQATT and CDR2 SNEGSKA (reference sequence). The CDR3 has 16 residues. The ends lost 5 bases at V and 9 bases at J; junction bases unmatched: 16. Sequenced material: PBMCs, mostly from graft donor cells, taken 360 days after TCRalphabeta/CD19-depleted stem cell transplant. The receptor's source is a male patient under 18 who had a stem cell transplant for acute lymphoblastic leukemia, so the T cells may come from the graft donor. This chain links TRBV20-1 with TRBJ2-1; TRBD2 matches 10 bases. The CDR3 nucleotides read TGCAGTGCTTCACCCGGCGGCAGCGGGAGGGCCGGTGAGCAGTTCTTC. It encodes CSASPGGSGRAGEQFF.